This is a list of T cell receptor beta chains from one sample in a study of cytomegalovirus exposure and HLA in healthy donors. The data were produced by immunoSEQ multiplex PCR, yet TCRdb's version contains in-frame clones alone and is incomplete. The table records some 210,000 clones, roughly 80% of them present only once. Sequenced input: PBMCs. The receptors were sampled from a young woman in good health and CMV-seropositive. Each CDR3 is given with its conserved first and last residue. The D gene is left open where the match is weak. Rows may omit the clone size; those that give it use once, few, many or a size class.

CDR3 length,D gene,clone size,J gene,V gene,CDR3 protein,CDR3 DNA
12,-,-,TRBJ1-2,TRBV25-1,CASRRGGYGYTF,TGTGCCAGCAGGAGGGGGGGCTATGGCTACACCTTC
18,TRBD2,-,TRBJ2-1,TRBV7-2,CASILTSGGAKGKNEQFF,TGTGCCAGCATCCTAACTAGCGGGGGGGCTAAGGGGAAAAATGAGCAGTTCTTC
15,-,-,TRBJ2-3,TRBV14,CASSQAGLRTDTQYF,TGTGCCAGCAGCCAAGCGGGACTCCGCACAGATACGCAGTATTTT
12,-,-,TRBJ1-1,TRBV28,CASSPNSQWAFF,TGTGCCAGCAGTCCCAACTCGCAATGGGCTTTCTTT
16,TRBD1,-,TRBJ1-1,TRBV25-1,CASSELTGGGDTEAFF,TGTGCCAGCAGTGAATTGACAGGGGGGGGTGACACTGAAGCTTTCTTT
15,TRBD2,few,TRBJ2-3,TRBV7-3,CASSLGSGGTDTQYF,TGTGCCAGCAGTCTTGGTAGCGGGGGCACAGATACGCAGTATTTT
13,-,-,TRBJ1-6,TRBV7-3,CASSSRQSATLHF,TGTGCCAGCAGCTCCCGACAGTCTGCCACCCTCCACTTT
14,-,-,TRBJ1-1,TRBV5-1,CASSFDAGAIEAFF,TGCGCCAGCAGCTTTGATGCAGGGGCGATTGAAGCTTTCTTT
13,-,-,TRBJ1-2,TRBV9,CASSGTGADGYTF,TGTGCCAGCAGCGGGACGGGAGCCGATGGCTACACCTTC
15,-,-,TRBJ1-2,TRBV5-1,CASSLGEGQIYGYTF,TGCGCCAGCAGCCTAGGGGAAGGACAAATCTATGGCTACACCTTC
14,TRBD2,-,TRBJ2-7,TRBV6-5,CASSTASGPYEQYF,TGTGCCAGCAGTACCGCTAGCGGACCCTACGAGCAGTACTTC
16,TRBD2,-,TRBJ2-1,TRBV19,CASSKGLAGLNDEQFF,TGTGCCAGTAGTAAGGGACTAGCAGGTTTAAACGATGAGCAGTTCTTC
17,TRBD1,once,TRBJ2-7,TRBV7-9,CASSKGTGGEPGYEQYF,TGTGCCAGCAGCAAGGGGACAGGGGGAGAGCCTGGCTACGAGCAGTACTTC
14,-,-,TRBJ1-5,TRBV19,CASSMGGWRQPQHF,TGTGCCAGTAGTATGGGGGGATGGAGGCAGCCCCAGCATTTT
14,-,-,TRBJ1-5,TRBV19,CASSDNGGNQPQHF,TGTGCCAGTAGTGATAACGGGGGCAATCAGCCCCAGCATTTT
16,-,-,TRBJ1-4,TRBV7-9,CASSEGYRVNNEKLFF,TGTGCCAGCAGCGAGGGATACCGGGTGAACAATGAAAAACTGTTTTTT
16,-,-,TRBJ2-3,TRBV9,CASSVGVSPSTDTQYF,TGTGCCAGCAGCGTTGGAGTTTCTCCTAGCACAGATACGCAGTATTTT
15,-,-,TRBJ1-2,TRBV28,CASSFLNGILWGYTF,TGTGCCAGCAGTTTCCTCAACGGGATACTATGGGGCTACACCTTC
15,TRBD1,-,TRBJ2-1,TRBV28,CASISPGQGYNEQFF,TGTGCCAGCATTTCTCCGGGACAGGGCTACAATGAGCAGTTCTTC
16,-,-,TRBJ2-1,TRBV5-4,CASSLAGAGLDNEQFF,TGTGCCAGCAGCTTGGCCGGGGCGGGATTGGACAATGAGCAGTTCTTC
12,-,-,TRBJ2-1,TRBV7-9,CASSLVGAEQFF,TGTGCCAGCAGCTTAGTTGGGGCTGAGCAGTTCTTC
14,-,-,TRBJ1-1,TRBV10-3,CAISEQGMNTEAFF,TGTGCCATCAGTGAGCAGGGAATGAACACTGAAGCTTTCTTT
13,-,few,TRBJ2-7,TRBV5-5,CASRLTGSYEQYF,TGTGCCAGCAGACTAACTGGCTCCTACGAGCAGTACTTC
15,TRBD1,-,TRBJ2-1,TRBV2,CASSRMGQGADEQFF,TGTGCCAGCAGTAGGATGGGACAGGGGGCAGATGAGCAGTTCTTC
16,TRBD1,-,TRBJ1-4,TRBV28,CASSQPRGQYNEKLFF,TGTGCCAGCAGTCAACCGAGGGGACAGTATAATGAAAAACTGTTTTTT
17,-,-,TRBJ1-3,TRBV19,CASSPRFGQRSGNTIYF,TGTGCCAGTAGTCCGCGCTTCGGACAGCGCTCTGGAAACACCATATATTTT
16,TRBD1,-,TRBJ1-2,TRBV15,CATSRDLGGENYGYTF,TGTGCCACCAGCAGAGATCTAGGGGGCGAAAACTATGGCTACACCTTC
14,TRBD1,few,TRBJ1-2,TRBV7-8,CASSPRQGSYGYTF,TGTGCCAGCAGCCCCCGACAGGGTTCCTATGGCTACACCTTC
13,-,-,TRBJ2-7,TRBV7-3,CASSSSRGYEQYF,TGTGCCAGCAGCTCATCTCGGGGTTACGAGCAGTACTTC
11,-,-,TRBJ1-5,TRBV19,CASSNGQPQHF,TGTGCCAGTAGTAACGGTCAGCCCCAGCATTTT
16,TRBD1,-,TRBJ1-4,TRBV5-4,CASSSDRVATNEKLFF,TGTGCCAGCAGCAGCGACAGGGTAGCAACTAATGAAAAACTGTTTTTT
16,-,once,TRBJ2-3,TRBV9,CASSGRDTLWGDTQYF,TGTGCCAGCAGCGGCCGGGACACCCTTTGGGGAGATACGCAGTATTTT
14,TRBD1,-,TRBJ1-4,TRBV6-1,CASSERTGNEKLFF,TGTGCCAGCAGTGAACGGACAGGGAATGAAAAACTGTTTTTT
13,-,-,TRBJ2-7,TRBV5-6,CASSRGSSYEQYF,TGTGCCAGCAGCCGGGGGAGCTCCTACGAGCAGTACTTC
17,TRBD1,-,TRBJ1-6,TRBV28,CASSSLRRDRVNSPLHF,TGTGCCAGCAGTTCCCTCAGGAGGGACAGGGTAAATTCACCCCTCCACTTT
13,TRBD1,once,TRBJ1-2,TRBV11-2,CASSGTGGYGYTF,TGTGCCAGCTCAGGGACAGGGGGGTATGGCTACACCTTC
14,-,few,TRBJ1-2,TRBV7-2,CASSLDEGAYGYTF,TGTGCCAGCAGCTTAGACGAGGGTGCCTATGGCTACACCTTC
14,-,-,TRBJ2-5,TRBV2,CASSEEHLQETQYF,TGTGCCAGCAGCGAGGAGCATTTGCAAGAGACCCAGTACTTC
16,-,-,TRBJ2-7,TRBV5-1,CASSLEGGHTSYEQYF,TGCGCCAGCAGCTTGGAAGGCGGGCACACCTCCTACGAGCAGTACTTC
14,-,-,TRBJ1-1,TRBV5-6,CASSLGALNTEAFF,TGTGCCAGCAGCTTAGGGGCTCTGAACACTGAAGCTTTCTTT
15,-,few,TRBJ1-1,TRBV5-1,CASSLGAGMGTEAFF,TGCGCCAGCAGCTTGGGGGCAGGTATGGGCACTGAAGCTTTCTTT
16,TRBD1,once,TRBJ1-2,TRBV4-1,CASSPPDRPTNYGYTF,TGCGCCAGCAGCCCACCGGACAGGCCCACTAACTATGGCTACACCTTC
14,TRBD2,-,TRBJ2-7,TRBV6-5,CASTPSGGPYEQYF,TGTGCCAGCACCCCTAGCGGGGGCCCCTACGAGCAGTACTTC
16,TRBD2,few,TRBJ2-5,TRBV6-5,CASSYSGGGEQETQYF,TGTGCCAGCAGTTACTCTGGCGGGGGAGAACAAGAGACCCAGTACTTC